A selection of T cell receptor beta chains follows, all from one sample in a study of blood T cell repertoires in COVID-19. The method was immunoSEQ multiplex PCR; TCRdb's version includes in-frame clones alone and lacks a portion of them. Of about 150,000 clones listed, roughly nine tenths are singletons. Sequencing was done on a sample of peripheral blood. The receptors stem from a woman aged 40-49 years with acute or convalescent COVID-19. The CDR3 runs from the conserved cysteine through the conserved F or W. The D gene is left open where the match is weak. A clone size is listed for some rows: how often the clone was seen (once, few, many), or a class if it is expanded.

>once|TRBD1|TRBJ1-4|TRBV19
CASSKRTGGDEKLFF
TGTGCCAGTAGTAAACGGACAGGCGGGGATGAAAAACTGTTTTTT
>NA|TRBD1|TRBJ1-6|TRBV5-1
CASSAEDRGYSPLHF
TGCGCCAGCTCGGCCGAGGACAGGGGATATTCACCCCTCCACTTT
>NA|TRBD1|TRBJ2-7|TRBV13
CASSTNRLWGQTYEQYF
TGTGCCAGCAGCACAAACCGCTTGTGGGGACAGACCTACGAGCAGTACTTC
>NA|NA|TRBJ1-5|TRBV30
CAWSRGQISNQPQHF
TGTGCCTGGAGCCGTGGACAAATTAGCAATCAGCCCCAGCATTTT
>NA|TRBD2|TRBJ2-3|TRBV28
CATGTSEPDTQYF
TGTGCCACCGGGACTAGCGAGCCAGATACGCAGTATTTT
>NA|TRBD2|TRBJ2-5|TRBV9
CASSAGTSGYQETQYF
TGTGCCAGCAGCGCGGGGACTAGCGGGTACCAAGAGACCCAGTACTTC
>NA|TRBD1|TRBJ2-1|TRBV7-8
CASRPTGVTIREQFF
TGTGCCAGCAGGCCTACAGGGGTAACAATCCGGGAGCAGTTCTTC
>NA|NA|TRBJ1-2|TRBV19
CASSIDSRGFYGYTF
TGTGCCAGTAGTATAGACTCTCGGGGTTTCTATGGCTACACCTTC
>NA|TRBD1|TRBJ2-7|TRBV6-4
CASSDPGQGVSEQYF
TGTGCCAGCAGTGACCCAGGACAGGGGGTAAGCGAGCAGTACTTC
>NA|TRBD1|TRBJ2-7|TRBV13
CATKTGAAYEQYF
TGTGCCACTAAAACAGGGGCGGCCTACGAGCAGTACTTC
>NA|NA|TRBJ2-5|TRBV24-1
CATNQLRRGPPQTQYF
TGTGCCACCAACCAGTTGAGAAGGGGTCCCCCGCAGACCCAGTACTTC
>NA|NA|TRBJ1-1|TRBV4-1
CASSQTLNTEAFF
TGCGCCAGCAGCCAAACACTGAACACTGAAGCTTTCTTT
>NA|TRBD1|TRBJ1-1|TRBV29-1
CSVEGRDRGPRTEAFF
TGCAGCGTTGAGGGCCGGGACAGGGGGCCTAGGACTGAAGCTTTCTTT
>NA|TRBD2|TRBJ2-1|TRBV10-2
CAMGGDSTGRNEQFF
TGCGCCATGGGGGGGGACTCCACAGGAAGGAATGAGCAGTTCTTC
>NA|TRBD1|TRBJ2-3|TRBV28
CASSFPSTGAARDTQYF
TGTGCCAGCAGTTTCCCCTCGACAGGGGCCGCGAGGGATACGCAGTATTTT
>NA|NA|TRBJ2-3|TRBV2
CASSESPPYKDTQYF
TGTGCCAGCAGTGAAAGTCCGCCTTACAAGGATACGCAGTATTTT
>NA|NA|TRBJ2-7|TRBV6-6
CASGGGGAGYEQYF
TGTGCCAGCGGGGGCGGAGGAGCAGGATACGAGCAGTACTTC
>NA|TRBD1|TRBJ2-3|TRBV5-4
CAPGGPGQGTDTQYF
TGTGCCCCCGGGGGCCCGGGACAGGGCACAGATACGCAGTATTTT
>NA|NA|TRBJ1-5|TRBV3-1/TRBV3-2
CASSQEVYTKPQHF
TGTGCCAGCAGCCAAGAGGTCTATACTAAGCCCCAGCATTTT
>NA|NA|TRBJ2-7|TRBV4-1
CASSHSTGTYEQYF
TGCGCCAGCAGCCACTCGACAGGAACCTACGAGCAGTACTTC
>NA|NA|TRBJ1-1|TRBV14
CASSQRQANTEAFF
TGTGCCAGCAGCCAACGGCAGGCGAACACTGAAGCTTTCTTT
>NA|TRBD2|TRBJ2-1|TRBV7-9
CASSPAASGSYNEQFF
TGTGCCAGCAGCCCCGCCGCTAGCGGAAGCTACAATGAGCAGTTCTTC
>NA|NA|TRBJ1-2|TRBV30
CAWSGDRSGYGYTF
TGTGCCTGGAGTGGTGACAGGAGCGGCTATGGCTACACCTTC
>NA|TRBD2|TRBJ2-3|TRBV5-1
CASSLNGGEMIDTQYF
TGCGCCAGCAGCCTGAACGGGGGGGAGATGATAGATACGCAGTATTTT
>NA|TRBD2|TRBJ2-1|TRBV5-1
CASSPPTSGVYNEQFF
TGCGCCAGCAGCCCCCCGACTAGCGGGGTTTACAATGAGCAGTTCTTC
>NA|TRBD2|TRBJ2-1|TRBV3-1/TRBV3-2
CASKGTSGSSYNEQFF
TGTGCCAGCAAAGGGACTAGCGGGAGCTCCTACAATGAGCAGTTCTTC
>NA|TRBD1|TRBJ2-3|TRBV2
CASMSDRSTDTQYF
TGTGCCAGCATGTCGGACAGGAGCACAGATACGCAGTATTTT